This T cell receptor (beta chain) was documented in a study of blood T cell repertoires in COVID-19. Study processing details: It was from reference gene primer amplification that nucleated cell counts were estimated. Repertoires were generated with immunoSEQ multiplex PCR, while TCRdb's copy carries only in-frame clones and drops some. V and J calls and clone size are copied from that table; D and trimming were computed from the DNA. The profile shows 60,000 to 75,000 clones, roughly 71% of them singletons. J lost 8 bases, V lost 11 bases, and 11 bases had no gene match. Germline lookup yields CDR1 SNHLY and CDR2 FYNNEI. CDR3 length: 13 residues.

The sequence came from a woman aged 45-60 years with active or convalescent COVID-19. The rearrangement links TRBV2 to TRBJ1-5, with 8 bases identical to TRBD1. The sample taken for sequencing was peripheral blood. This CDR3 is CAGGQGGGKPQHF. The CDR3 DNA sequence: TGTGCCGGTGGACAGGGAGGTGGAAAGCCCCAGCATTTT.